These 15 T cell receptor beta chains came from one sample sequenced in a study of PD-1 blockade in mismatch repair-deficient tumors. Using immunoSEQ multiplex PCR, the repertoire was profiled, and TCRdb retains in-frame clones only, with some absent. The sample shows 40,000 or so clones, around 79% of them seen only once. Source: peripheral blood, taken 4 weeks after starting pembrolizumab. The receptors shown here come from an adult with mismatch repair-deficient cancer.

This chain connects TRBV10-2 to TRBJ2-2, with 9 bases aligning to TRBD2. V lost 3 bases to trimming and J lost 2 bases; unmatched junction nucleotides: 10. CDR1 is WSHSY, CDR2 SAAADI, per germline. The CDR3 covers 18 residues. CDR3 loop: CASSDPVVAGDNTGELFF. For the CDR3, the DNA is TGCGCCAGCAGTGACCCCGTAGTAGCGGGAGACAACACCGGGGAGCTGTTTTTT.

There are a few counts of this clone. The chain uses TRBV27 and TRBJ2-5; tentatively, D is TRBD1 (6 bases). The CDR3 has 12 residues. Trimming left V 5 bases short and J 5 bases short, with 9 bases between. The V gene's germline CDR1 is MNHEY and CDR2 SMNVEV (reference sequence). The CDR3 is CASSSQGETQYF. The CDR3 DNA sequence: TGTGCCAGCAGTAGCCAGGGGGAGACCCAGTACTTC.

The chain joins TRBV4-1 to TRBJ1-1, with D tentatively TRBD1 (5 bases). This CDR3 has 14 amino acids. Trimming removed 4 bases from V and 0 bases from J, with 9 bases in between. Germline V gene lookup returns CDR1 MGHRA and CDR2 YSYEKL. The CDR3 protein is CASSPRQLNTEAFF. CDR3 DNA: TGCGCCAGCAGCCCTCGACAGTTGAACACTGAAGCTTTCTTT.

The chain employs TRBV5-1 and TRBJ2-2; no firm D call. Trimming took 2 bases from V and 5 from J, leaving 10 bases between them. The CDR3 length is 14 residues. Germline V CDR1 and CDR2: SGHRS, YFSETQ. The CDR3 sequence: CASSFKAGTGELFF. CDR3 DNA: TGCGCCAGCAGCTTTAAGGCCGGGACCGGGGAGCTGTTTTTT.

CDR3 nucleotide sequence: TGTGCCAGCACCGACACCCCGCGGGGGGGAACCTACGAGCAGTACTTC. It is translated as CASTDTPRGGTYEQYF. The rearrangement links TRBV6-6 to TRBJ2-7, with TRBD2 matching over 9 bases. The V gene end was trimmed by 7 bases and the J gene end by 2 bases; junction bases not matched to a gene: 12. The CDR3 loop spans 16 amino acids. Germline CDR1 MNHNY, CDR2 SVGAGI (reference sequence).

The chain employs TRBV7-9 and TRBJ2-3; 7 nucleotides agree with TRBD2. Looked up from germline, CDR1 is SEHNR and CDR2 is FQNEAQ (reference sequence). Trimming removed 2 bases from V and 5 bases from J; junction bases left unmatched: 10. This CDR3 has 16 amino acids. CDR3 DNA sequence: TGTGCCAGCAGCTTATCGCGCGTCTGGGGGGGAGATACGCAGTATTTT. Translation gives CASSLSRVWGGDTQYF.

This clone appeared a few times. The rearrangement uses TRBV4-1 and TRBJ2-6; D tentatively fits TRBD1 or TRBD2 (5 bases each). Germline assignment: CDR1 MGHRA and CDR2 YSYEKL. The CDR3 length is 21 residues. V was cut by 2 bases and J by 0 bases, with 23 bases left in between. Here the CDR3 DNA reads TGCGCCAGCAGCCAATTAGGGATTGGGGGAAGAGATCTCTCTGGGGCCAACGTCCTGACTTTC. Amino acid sequence: CASSQLGIGGRDLSGANVLTF.

The chain has TRBV5-1 and TRBJ1-4; D is possibly TRBD1 (5 bases). Germline CDR1 SGHRS, CDR2 YFSETQ. The CDR3 runs to 14 residues. The V gene lost 2 bases and the J gene lost 7 bases, with 12 bases spanning the gap. The CDR3 protein is CASSLVGRGEKLFF. The CDR3 DNA follows: TGCGCCAGCAGCTTAGTGGGGCGTGGTGAAAAACTGTTTTTT.

This clone has only one observation. This chain uses TRBV6-4 with TRBJ1-5, with D maybe TRBD1 (5 bases). CDR1 MRHNA and CDR2 SNTAGT come from the germline V gene. This CDR3 is 15 amino acids long. V shed 6 bases and J shed 3 bases, with 15 bases lying between them. The CDR3 DNA is TGTGCCAGCAGAGGTGGCGAAGGGGTCAATCAGCCCCAGCATTTT. Translating gives CASRGGEGVNQPQHF.

The chain recombines TRBV5-5 with TRBJ2-1; D might be TRBD2 (5 bases). V lost 1 base to trimming and J lost 7 bases, with 9 bases between them. CDR3 size: 13 residues. Germline CDR1 reads SGHKS; CDR2 reads YYEKEE (reference sequence). The CDR3 region is CASSLPGINEQFF. In DNA form, the CDR3 reads TGTGCCAGCAGCTTGCCCGGGATTAATGAGCAGTTCTTC.

V is TRBV7-3 and J is TRBJ2-3; D unclear. CDR1 is SGHTA and CDR2 is FQGTGA in the germline V gene. CDR3 length: 14 amino acids. Trimming stripped 5 bases from V and 0 bases from J, with 9 bases between. The CDR3 spells CASSPPRSTDTQYF. The CDR3 DNA reads TGTGCCAGCAGCCCCCCTCGGAGCACAGATACGCAGTATTTT.

The rearrangement uses TRBV29-1 and TRBJ2-7; D call uncertain. CDR1 and CDR2 (germline): SQVTM, ANQGSEA. Trimming shortened V by 6 bases and J by 0 bases, and 12 bases separated the two germline ends. This CDR3 contains 13 residues. The CDR3 region has the DNA TGCAGCGTGTCCGGTAAGAGCTCCTACGAGCAGTACTTC. This codes for CSVSGKSSYEQYF.

The rearrangement uses TRBV18 and TRBJ2-1; 10 positions agree with TRBD1. Germline CDR1 and CDR2: KGHSH and LQKENI. The CDR3 consists of 16 residues. J lost 7 bases, V lost 3 bases, and 9 bases had no gene match. The CDR3 spells CASSPRDRGLFNEQFF. The CDR3 DNA reads TGTGCCAGCTCACCCCGGGACAGGGGTTTGTTTAATGAGCAGTTCTTC.

The CDR3 loop is CASSRQGQGPSYEQYF. The CDR3 nucleotides read TGTGCCAGTAGTCGTCAGGGGCAGGGACCTTCCTACGAGCAGTACTTC. The V gene is TRBV19, the J gene TRBJ2-7, with TRBD1 as a possible D gene (6 bases). This CDR3 comprises 16 residues. Trimming shortened V by 5 bases and J by 1 base, and 18 bases separated the two germline ends. In germline, CDR1 is LNHDA, CDR2 SQIVND (reference sequence).

This chain uses TRBV28 with TRBJ2-1; D perhaps matches TRBD2 (6 bases). The CDR3 runs to 14 residues. Between the trimmed V and J ends, which lost 6 bases and 6 bases, there was a span of 15 bases. Germline V lookup: CDR1 MDHEN, CDR2 SYDVKM. The CDR3 here is CASSLILAGNEQFF. For the CDR3, the DNA is TGTGCCAGCAGCCTAATACTAGCTGGCAATGAGCAGTTCTTC.